The clone carrying this T cell receptor beta chain turned up a few times. The sample comes from a study of T cells in Graves' hyperthyroidism and ophthalmopathy. The CDR3 sequence is 19 residues long. Trimming took off 1 base at V and 2 bases at J, with 21 bases between the two ends. Per germline, CDR1 LGHDT and CDR2 YNNKEL (reference sequence). Researchers took RNA transcripts and amplified the TCR beta CDR3 regions from them. With the HTBI primer set, the TCR CDR3 went through a first round of RT-PCR. TCRdb used MiXCR to reprocess the multiplex PCR reads, holding one entry per CDR3 protein. The repertoire consists of some 150,000 distinct CDR3 sequences, with over 20% occurring once and the leading ten covering more than 60%.

The sample comprised blood. The sequence came from a woman aged 45-65 years with Graves' hyperthyroidism that later progressed to Graves' ophthalmopathy. The V gene is TRBV3-1, the J gene TRBJ2-4; tentative D call: TRBD2 (6 bases). For the CDR3, the DNA is TGTGCCAGCAGCCAAGGTCTAGCAGGAGGGTTAGGGTCCAAAAACATTCAGTACTTC. Residues: CASSQGLAGGLGSKNIQYF.